This T cell receptor beta chain originates from a study of blood T cell repertoires in COVID-19. The repertoire was sequenced with immunoSEQ multiplex PCR; TCRdb's copy has only in-frame clones and lacks some. The repertoire holds some 390,000 clones, with roughly 90% as singletons. Trimming left V 0 bases short and J 4 bases short, with 16 bases between. The CDR3 spans 16 residues. CDR1 MNHEY and CDR2 SVGEGT come from the germline V gene. The chain combines TRBV6-2 or TRBV6-3 with TRBJ2-7; possible D gene TRBD2, 5 bases. The TCR comes from a woman aged 40 to 50 with COVID-19, enrolled during active disease. Sequencing used peripheral blood. CDR3 bases: TGTGCCAGCAGTTACTCGGAATCTAGCTCTGGGTACGAGCAGTACTTC. Encoded protein: CASSYSESSSGYEQYF.